This T cell receptor beta chain stems from a study of T cell changes during pregnancy in multiple sclerosis. Germline trimming cut 7 bases from V and 7 bases from J; bases unmatched to any gene: 6. The CDR3 extends over 14 amino acids. The germline V gene encodes CDR1 SGHRS and CDR2 YFSETQ. Assay: immunoSEQ multiplex PCR; the TCRdb copy retains only in-frame clones and omits some. In the table there are about 28,000 clones, approximately 90% of which are singletons. The genes are TRBV5-1 and TRBJ1-6; 9 bases match TRBD1. The receptor was derived from a female donor in good health, enrolled as a control in a pregnancy study. The sequenced sample was CD4+ T cells from peripheral blood mononuclear cells, obtained in the first trimester of pregnancy. The CDR3, as DNA: TGCGCCAGCTGCCCCGGGACAGGGAATTCACCCCTCCACTTT. Protein: CASCPGTGNSPLHF.